This TCR beta chain was identified during a study of blood T cell repertoires in COVID-19. The CDR3 has 16 residues. V was shortened by 5 bases and J by 1 base, with 15 bases between the two germline ends. CDR1 and CDR2 (germline): MDHEN, SYDVKM. The data were produced by immunoSEQ multiplex PCR, yet TCRdb's version contains in-frame clones alone and is incomplete. The sample holds approximately 170,000 clones, 85% to 90% seen once. The clonotype was recovered from a woman older than 75 with COVID-19, enrolled during active disease. Sequenced: peripheral blood. V and J are TRBV28 and TRBJ1-5; weak D call: TRBD1 (5 bases). CDR3 sequence: CASSPSEGRSNQPQHF. CDR3 in DNA: TGTGCCAGCAGTCCGAGCGAGGGGAGGAGCAATCAGCCCCAGCATTTT.